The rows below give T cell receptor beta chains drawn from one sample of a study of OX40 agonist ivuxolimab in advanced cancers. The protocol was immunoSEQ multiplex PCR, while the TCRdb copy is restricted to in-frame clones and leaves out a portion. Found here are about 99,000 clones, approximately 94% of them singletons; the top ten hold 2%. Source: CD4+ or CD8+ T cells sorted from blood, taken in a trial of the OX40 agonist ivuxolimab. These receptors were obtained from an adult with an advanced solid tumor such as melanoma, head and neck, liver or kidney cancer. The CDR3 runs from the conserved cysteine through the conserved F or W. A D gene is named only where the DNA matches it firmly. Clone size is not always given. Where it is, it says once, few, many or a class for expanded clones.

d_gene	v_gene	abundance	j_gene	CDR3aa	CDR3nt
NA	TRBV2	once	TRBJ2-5	CASRKDPLGGETQYF	TGTGCCAGCAGGAAAGACCCTTTAGGAGGGGAGACCCAGTACTTC
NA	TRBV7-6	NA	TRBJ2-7	CASSTTVLSEQYF	TGTGCCAGCAGCACGACAGTCCTCTCAGAGCAGTACTTC
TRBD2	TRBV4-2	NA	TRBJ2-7	CASSQLAGDYEQYF	TGTGCCAGCAGCCAATTAGCGGGGGACTACGAGCAGTACTTC
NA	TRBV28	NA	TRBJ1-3	CASSLYPGGVSGNTIYF	TGTGCCAGCAGTTTATACCCGGGGGGTGTCTCTGGAAACACCATATATTTT
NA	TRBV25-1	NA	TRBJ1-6	CASSDSSPLHF	TGTGCCAGCAGTGACAGTTCACCCCTCCACTTT
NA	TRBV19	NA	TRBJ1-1	CASSIPGANTEAFF	TGTGCCAGTAGCATCCCAGGCGCGAACACTGAAGCTTTCTTT
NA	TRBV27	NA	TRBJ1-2	CASSYRANYGYTF	TGTGCCAGCAGCTACAGAGCTAACTATGGCTACACCTTC
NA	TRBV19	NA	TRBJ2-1	CASSIGGGNEQFF	TGTGCCAGTAGTATTGGAGGGGGCAATGAGCAGTTCTTC
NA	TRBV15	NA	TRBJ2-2	CATSSSTGELFF	TGTGCCACCAGCAGTAGCACCGGGGAGCTGTTTTTT
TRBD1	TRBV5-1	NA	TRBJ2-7	CASSYQDRERYEQYF	TGCGCCAGCAGCTACCAGGACAGGGAAAGGTACGAGCAGTACTTC
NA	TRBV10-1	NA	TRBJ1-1	CASSGWTATEAFF	TGCGCCAGCAGTGGGTGGACAGCCACTGAAGCTTTCTTT
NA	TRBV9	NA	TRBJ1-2	CASSVEDNYGYTF	TGTGCCAGCAGCGTAGAAGACAACTATGGCTACACCTTC
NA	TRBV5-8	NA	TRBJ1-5	CASSLNTVSNQPQHF	TGTGCCAGCAGCTTGAATACAGTTAGCAATCAGCCCCAGCATTTT
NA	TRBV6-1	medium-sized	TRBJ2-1	CASSERGGSNNEQFF	TGTGCCAGCAGTGAAAGGGGTGGAAGCAACAATGAGCAGTTCTTC
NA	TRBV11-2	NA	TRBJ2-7	CASSPPGTSSYEQYF	TGTGCCAGCAGCCCCCCTGGGACTTCCAGCTACGAGCAGTACTTC
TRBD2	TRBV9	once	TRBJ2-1	CASSVAGGSYNEQFF	TGTGCCAGCAGCGTAGCGGGAGGCTCCTACAATGAGCAGTTCTTC
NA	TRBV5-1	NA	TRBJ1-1	CASSLGGRNTEAFF	TGCGCCAGCAGCTTGGGGGGCAGGAACACTGAAGCTTTCTTT
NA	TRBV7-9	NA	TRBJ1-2	CASNSLRGGGGYTF	TGTGCCAGCAACTCCTTGAGGGGCGGAGGTGGCTACACCTTC
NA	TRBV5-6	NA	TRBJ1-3	CASSLVGDGNTIYF	TGTGCCAGCAGCTTGGTAGGGGATGGAAACACCATATATTTT
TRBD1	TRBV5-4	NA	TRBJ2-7	CASSIRTGLYEQYF	TGTGCCAGCAGCATTAGGACAGGACTCTACGAGCAGTACTTC
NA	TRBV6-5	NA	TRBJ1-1	CASSSPGSSGTEAFF	TGTGCCAGCAGTTCCCCCGGGTCCAGTGGGACTGAAGCTTTCTTT
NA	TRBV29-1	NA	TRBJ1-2	CSVEEAGAGYGYTF	TGCAGCGTTGAAGAGGCAGGGGCGGGGTATGGCTACACCTTC
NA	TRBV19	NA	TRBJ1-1	CASIGLSTEAFF	TGTGCCAGTATTGGATTGAGCACTGAAGCTTTCTTT
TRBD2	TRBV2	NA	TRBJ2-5	CASAGTSGLETQYF	TGTGCCAGCGCCGGGACTAGCGGGTTAGAGACCCAGTACTTC
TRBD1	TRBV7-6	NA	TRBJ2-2	CASSQPGQGNTGELFF	TGTGCCAGCAGCCAGCCGGGACAGGGGAACACCGGGGAGCTGTTTTTT
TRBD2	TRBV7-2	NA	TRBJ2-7	CASSQGLAGRSYEQYF	TGTGCCAGCAGCCAAGGACTAGCGGGTCGCTCCTACGAGCAGTACTTC
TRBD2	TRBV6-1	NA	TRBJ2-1	CASSELAGGPSSYNEQFF	TGTGCCAGCAGTGAGTTAGCGGGGGGGCCTAGCTCCTACAATGAGCAGTTCTTC
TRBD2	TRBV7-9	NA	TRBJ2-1	CASTPPEGGHNEQFF	TGTGCCAGCACCCCTCCAGAGGGAGGGCACAATGAGCAGTTCTTC
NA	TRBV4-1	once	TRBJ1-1	CASSHKEGYMNTEAFF	TGCGCCAGCAGCCACAAGGAGGGCTATATGAACACTGAAGCTTTCTTT
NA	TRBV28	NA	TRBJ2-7	CASRDSGYEQYF	TGTGCCAGCAGGGATAGCGGCTACGAGCAGTACTTC
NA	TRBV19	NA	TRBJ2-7	CASSSGGLDEQYF	TGTGCCAGTAGCAGTGGTGGGCTTGACGAGCAGTACTTC
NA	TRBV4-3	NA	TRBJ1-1	CASSQDSGRGMNTEAFF	TGCGCCAGCAGCCAAGATTCGGGGCGGGGGATGAACACTGAAGCTTTCTTT
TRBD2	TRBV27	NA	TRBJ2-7	CASSFAGASYEQYF	TGTGCCAGCAGTTTCGCGGGAGCCTCCTACGAGCAGTACTTC
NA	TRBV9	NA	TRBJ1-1	CASRSLDTHTEAFF	TGTGCCAGCAGGAGTTTGGACACGCACACTGAAGCTTTCTTT
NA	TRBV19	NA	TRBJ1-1	CASSMVGNTEAFF	TGTGCCAGTAGTATGGTGGGGAACACTGAAGCTTTCTTT
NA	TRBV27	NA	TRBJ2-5	CASRGGGGALETQYF	TGTGCCAGCAGGGGAGGAGGGGGCGCTTTGGAGACCCAGTACTTC
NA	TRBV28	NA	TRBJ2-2	CASSLVNWLAGGELFF	TGTGCCAGCAGTTTAGTCAATTGGCTAGCTGGCGGGGAGCTGTTTTTT
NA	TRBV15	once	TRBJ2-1	CATSSFLGFSYNEQFF	TGTGCCACCAGCAGTTTCCTAGGTTTTTCCTACAATGAGCAGTTCTTC
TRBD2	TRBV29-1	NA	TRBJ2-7	CSANSGSRDEQYF	TGCAGCGCCAATAGCGGGAGTAGGGACGAGCAGTACTTC
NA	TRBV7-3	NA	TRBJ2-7	CASSLHLPGTPRAEQYF	TGTGCCAGCAGCTTGCACTTACCCGGGACGCCCCGGGCCGAGCAGTACTTC
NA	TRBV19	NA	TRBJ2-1	CASSIDPLSGSYNEQFF	TGTGCCAGTAGTATAGATCCTCTGTCAGGGTCCTACAATGAGCAGTTCTTC
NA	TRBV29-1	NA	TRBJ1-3	CSGRSGNTIYF	TGCAGCGGACGCTCTGGAAACACCATATATTTT
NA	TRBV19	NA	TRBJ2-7	CASSISSTAAPDEQYF	TGTGCCAGTAGTATAAGCTCGACAGCAGCGCCCGACGAGCAGTACTTC
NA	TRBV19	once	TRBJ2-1	CASTNVEVTGPKRQFF	TGTGCCAGTACCAACGTCGAAGTTACCGGACCCAAAAGGCAATTCTTC
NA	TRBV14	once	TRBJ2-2	CASSQDHGRNTGELFF	TGTGCCAGCAGCCAAGATCATGGGAGGAACACCGGGGAGCTGTTTTTT
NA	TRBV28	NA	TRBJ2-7	CASTGAGEQYF	TGTGCCAGCACTGGGGCGGGAGAGCAGTACTTC
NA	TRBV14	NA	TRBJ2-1	CASSQDYYNEQFF	TGTGCCAGCAGCCAAGACTATTACAATGAGCAGTTCTTC
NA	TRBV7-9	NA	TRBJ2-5	CASSGSWGETQYF	TGTGCCAGCAGCGGATCTTGGGGGGAGACCCAGTACTTC
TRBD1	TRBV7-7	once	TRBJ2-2	CASSLNGDRANTGELFF	TGTGCCAGCTCTTTAAACGGGGACAGAGCGAACACCGGGGAGCTGTTTTTT
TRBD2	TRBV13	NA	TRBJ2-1	CASSLGVAGGNYNEQFF	TGTGCCAGCAGCTTAGGCGTAGCGGGGGGGAATTACAATGAGCAGTTCTTC
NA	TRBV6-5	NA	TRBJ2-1	CASSYYSRSDEQFF	TGTGCCAGCAGTTACTACAGCCGTTCGGATGAGCAGTTCTTC
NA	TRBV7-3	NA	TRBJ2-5	CASSTGLGETQYF	TGTGCCAGCAGCACCGGCCTAGGAGAGACCCAGTACTTC
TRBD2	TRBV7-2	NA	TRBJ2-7	CASSLVSGGPLDEQYF	TGTGCCAGCAGCTTAGTTAGCGGGGGCCCCCTAGACGAGCAGTACTTC
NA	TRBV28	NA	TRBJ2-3	CASSLSLGAPRTDTQYF	TGTGCCAGCAGTCTATCCTTGGGGGCGCCCCGCACAGATACGCAGTATTTT
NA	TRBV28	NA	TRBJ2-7	CASRNPGNSYEQYF	TGTGCCAGCAGAAATCCGGGTAACTCCTACGAGCAGTACTTC